The 3 T cell receptor beta chains given below trace back to one sample, sequenced in a study of OX40 agonist ivuxolimab in advanced cancers. Assay: immunoSEQ multiplex PCR; the TCRdb copy retains only in-frame clones and omits some. This table holds tens of thousands of clones, less than 90% found once. The specimen was CD4+ or CD8+ T cells sorted from blood, collected in a trial of the OX40 agonist ivuxolimab. The receptors stem from an adult with an advanced solid tumor such as melanoma, head and neck, liver or kidney cancer.

This clone was picked up one time. The chain joins TRBV7-8 to TRBJ1-2; the match to TRBD1 covers 9 bases. Germline CDR1 is SGHVS and CDR2 is FQNEAQ. This CDR3 has 14 residues. V was pared by 5 bases and J by 5 bases, with 6 bases of the junction left unmatched. CDR3 region: CASSPTGTGYGYTF. DNA of the CDR3: TGTGCCAGCAGCCCTACAGGGACAGGGTATGGCTACACCTTC.

This clone was detected only a few times. This rearrangement joins TRBV30 to TRBJ2-2; TRBD1 or TRBD2 may be the D gene (5 bases each). This CDR3 is built from 14 residues. Per germline, CDR1 GTSNPN and CDR2 SVGIG (reference sequence). Trimming stripped 5 bases from V and 6 bases from J, with 16 bases between. The CDR3, as DNA: TGTGCCTGGGCCGCCGGGGCCATCCCCGGGGAGCTGTTTTTT. Translating gives CAWAAGAIPGELFF.

This sequence joins TRBV6-1 and TRBJ2-2; possibly TRBD1 or TRBD2 for D (5 bases each). This CDR3 is built from 14 residues. Germline values: CDR1 MNHNS, CDR2 SASEGT. V was trimmed by 5 bases and J by 4 bases, leaving 11 bases between them. The CDR3 coding sequence is TGTGCCAGCAGTAACCAGGGAGCCACCGGGGAGCTGTTTTTT. This encodes CASSNQGATGELFF.